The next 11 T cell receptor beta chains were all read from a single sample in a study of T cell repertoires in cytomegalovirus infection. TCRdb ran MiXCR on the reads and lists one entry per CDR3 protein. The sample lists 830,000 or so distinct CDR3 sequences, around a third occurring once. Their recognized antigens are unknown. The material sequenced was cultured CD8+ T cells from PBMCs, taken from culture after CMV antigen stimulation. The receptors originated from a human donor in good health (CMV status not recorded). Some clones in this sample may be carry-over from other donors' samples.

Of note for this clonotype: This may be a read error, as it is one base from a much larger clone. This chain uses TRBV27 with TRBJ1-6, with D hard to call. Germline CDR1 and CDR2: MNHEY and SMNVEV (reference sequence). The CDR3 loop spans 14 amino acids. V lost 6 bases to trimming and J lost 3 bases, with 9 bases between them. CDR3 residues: CASSITDYNSPLHF. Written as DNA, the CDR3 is TGTGCCAGCAGCATTACGGACTATAATTCACCCCTCCACTTT.

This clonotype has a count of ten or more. The CDR3 sequence is CASVPAGDTEAFF. The CDR3 DNA follows: TGTGCCAGCGTCCCGGCCGGGGACACTGAAGCTTTCTTT. V gene TRBV7-8 combines with J gene TRBJ1-1; D uncertain. The CDR3 covers 13 residues. CDR1 is SGHVS, CDR2 FQNEAQ, per germline. V was pared by 8 bases and J by 3 bases, with 13 bases between.

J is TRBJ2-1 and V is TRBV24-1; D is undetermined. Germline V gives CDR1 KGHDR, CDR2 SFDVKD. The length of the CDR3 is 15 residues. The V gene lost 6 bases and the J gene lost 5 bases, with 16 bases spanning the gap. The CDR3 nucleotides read TGTGCCACCAGTAAAGGCAGGCCCACGGACAATGAGCAGTTCTTC. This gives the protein CATSKGRPTDNEQFF.

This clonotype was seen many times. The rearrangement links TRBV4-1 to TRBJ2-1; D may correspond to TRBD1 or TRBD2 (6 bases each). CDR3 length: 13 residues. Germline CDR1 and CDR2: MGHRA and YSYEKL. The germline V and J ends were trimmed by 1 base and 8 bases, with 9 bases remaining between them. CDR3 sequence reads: CASSQVGGDEQFF. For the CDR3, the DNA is TGCGCCAGCAGCCAAGTCGGGGGCGATGAGCAGTTCTTC.

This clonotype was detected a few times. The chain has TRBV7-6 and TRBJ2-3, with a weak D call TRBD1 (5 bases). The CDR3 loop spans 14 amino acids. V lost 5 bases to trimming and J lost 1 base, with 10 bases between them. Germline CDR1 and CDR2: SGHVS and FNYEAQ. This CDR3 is CASSPREGTDTQYF. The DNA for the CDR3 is TGTGCCAGCAGCCCCAGGGAAGGCACAGATACGCAGTATTTT.

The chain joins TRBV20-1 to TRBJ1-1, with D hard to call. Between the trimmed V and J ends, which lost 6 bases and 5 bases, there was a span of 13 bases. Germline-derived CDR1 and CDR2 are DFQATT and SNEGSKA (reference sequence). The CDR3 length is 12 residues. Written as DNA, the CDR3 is TGCAGTGCCCCGAACGGAAAGACTGAAGCTTTCTTT. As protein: CSAPNGKTEAFF.

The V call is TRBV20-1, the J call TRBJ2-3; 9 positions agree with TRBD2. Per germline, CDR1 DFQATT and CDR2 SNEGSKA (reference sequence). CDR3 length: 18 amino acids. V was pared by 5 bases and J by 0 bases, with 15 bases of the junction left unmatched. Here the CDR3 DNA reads TGCAGTGCTCCTACTTCCGGACTAGCGTCCCCTAGCACAGATACGCAGTATTTT. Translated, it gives CSAPTSGLASPSTDTQYF.

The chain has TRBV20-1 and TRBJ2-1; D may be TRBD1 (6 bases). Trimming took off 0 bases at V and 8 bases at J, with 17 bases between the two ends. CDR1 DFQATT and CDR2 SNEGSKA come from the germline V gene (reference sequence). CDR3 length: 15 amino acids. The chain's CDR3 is CSARDPQGNLDEQFF. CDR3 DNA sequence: TGCAGTGCTAGAGATCCGCAGGGGAATCTAGATGAGCAGTTCTTC.

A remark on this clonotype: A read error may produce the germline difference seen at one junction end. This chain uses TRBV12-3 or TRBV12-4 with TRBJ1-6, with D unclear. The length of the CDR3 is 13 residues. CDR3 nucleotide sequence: TGTGCCAACAGTTCGTACGGGGATTCACCCCTCCACTTT. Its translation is CANSSYGDSPLHF.

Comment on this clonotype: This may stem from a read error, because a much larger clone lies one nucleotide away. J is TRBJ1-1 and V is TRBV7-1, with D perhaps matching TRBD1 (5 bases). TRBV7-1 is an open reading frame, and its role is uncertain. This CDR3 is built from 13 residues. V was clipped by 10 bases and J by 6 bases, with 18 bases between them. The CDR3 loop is CATKTCRGAEAFF. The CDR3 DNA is TGTGCCACTAAGACATGCCGGGGGGCTGAAGCTTTCTTT.

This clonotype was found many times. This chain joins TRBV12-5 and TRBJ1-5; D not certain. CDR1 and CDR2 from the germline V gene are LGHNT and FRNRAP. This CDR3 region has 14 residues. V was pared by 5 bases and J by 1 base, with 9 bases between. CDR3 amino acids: CASGPNWSNQPQHF. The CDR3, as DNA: TGTGCTAGTGGTCCGAACTGGAGCAATCAGCCCCAGCATTTT.